The 32 T cell receptor beta chains listed next were all sequenced from one sample in a study of blood T cells in healthy people across ages. Together with a sample-barcoded 5' primer, a J-beta primer mix was included in a second PCR lasting about 6 to 11 cycles. Each CDR3 protein is one row after TCRdb ran MiXCR on the 5' RACE reads. The sample gives about 1.4 million distinct CDR3 sequences, around 55% of which show up once; 6.7% is in the top ten. Sequencing input: blood. These TCRs come from a young man in good health.

This chain uses TRBV20-1 with TRBJ1-4; D might be TRBD1 (5 bases). Germline V gene sequence: CDR1 DFQATT, CDR2 SNEGSKA (reference sequence). The length of the CDR3 is 17 residues. V was clipped by 3 bases and J by 7 bases, with 24 bases between them. The CDR3 DNA sequence: TGCAGTGCTAGGGGAACCACCGCCGGGGGATCGGTTGAAAAACTGTTTTTT. Translated, it gives CSARGTTAGGSVEKLFF.

The table lists this clonotype with a count of one. CDR3 residues: CASRIRDRQETQYF. The CDR3 region has the DNA TGTGCCAGCAGGATCCGGGACAGGCAAGAGACCCAGTACTTC. The chain couples TRBV6-2 or TRBV6-3 to TRBJ2-7, with 8 bases aligning to TRBD1. The J call may be incorrect, as the DNA end agrees better with TRBJ2-5. Germline CDR1 is MNHEY and CDR2 is SVGEGT. CDR3 length: 14 amino acids.

CDR3 coding DNA: TGCAGCGTTGAGTGGGGGGGCGAGCAGTACTTC. It yields the protein CSVEWGGEQYF. This chain links TRBV29-1 with TRBJ2-7, with 7 bases matching TRBD2. This CDR3 spans 11 amino acids. J lost 6 bases, V lost 3 bases, and 2 bases had no gene match. The germline gives CDR1 SQVTM, CDR2 ANQGSEA.

The J gene is TRBJ1-2, the V gene TRBV29-1, with D possibly TRBD1 on 6 matching bases. The CDR3 extends over 13 amino acids. The V gene lost 7 bases and the J gene lost 6 bases, with 18 bases spanning the gap. Per germline, CDR1 SQVTM and CDR2 ANQGSEA. The CDR3 DNA sequence: TGCAGCGCCCCAGGACAGCCGGGGGATGGCTACACCTTC. It yields the protein CSAPGQPGDGYTF. Using reference TRBV29-1 and TRBJ1-2 for the parts outside the CDR3, the full variable domain is SAVISQKPSRDICQRGTSLTIQCQVDSQVTMMFWYRQQPGQSLTLIATANQGSEATYESGFVIDKFPISRPNLTFSTLTVSNMSPEDSSIYLCSAPGQPGDGYTFGSGTRLTVV.

The chain uses TRBV27 and TRBJ2-7, with TRBD2 matching 12 bases. The V gene end was trimmed by 8 bases and the J gene end by 6 bases; junction bases not matched to a gene: 5. The CDR3 loop spans 13 amino acids. The germline gives CDR1 MNHEY, CDR2 SMNVEV (reference sequence). The CDR3 protein is CASAPGLAGEQYF. The CDR3 nucleotides read TGTGCCAGCGCGCCGGGACTAGCGGGCGAGCAGTACTTC.

J is TRBJ2-5 and V is TRBV5-4; tentatively, D is TRBD1 (6 bases). The DNA end favors TRBJ2-7, so the J call may be wrong. In germline, CDR1 is SGHNT, CDR2 YYREEE (reference sequence). The CDR3 extends over 14 amino acids. CDR3 amino acids: CASSSGDVVYEQYF. In DNA, the CDR3 is TGTGCCAGCAGCTCAGGGGATGTCGTATACGAGCAGTACTTC.

Here the CDR3 DNA reads TGTGCCAGCAGCGTAGGGTCCCGGGGAAGAGAGACCCAGTACTTC. As protein: CASSVGSRGRETQYF. The chain combines TRBV9 with TRBJ2-5; D may be TRBD2 (5 bases). Germline V gene sequence: CDR1 SGDLS, CDR2 YYNGEE. The length of the CDR3 is 15 residues. V was trimmed by 0 bases and J by 4 bases, leaving 13 bases between them.

This chain uses TRBV2 with TRBJ2-1; 8 bases match TRBD1. After removal of 7 bases from V and 4 bases from J, the junction contained 6 bases not matched to a gene. The CDR3 totals 14 residues. CDR1 and CDR2 (germline): SNHLY, FYNNEI. In DNA, the CDR3 is TGTGCCAGCATTGGGACAGGCTTTTACAATGAGCAGTTCTTC. Translating it yields CASIGTGFYNEQFF. Combining the CDR3 with reference TRBV2 and TRBJ2-1 gives the whole variable domain EPEVTQTPSHQVTQMGQEVILRCVPISNHLYFYWYRQILGQKVEFLVSFYNNEISEKSEIFDDQFSVERPDGSNFTLKIRSTKLEDSAMYFCASIGTGFYNEQFFGPGTRLTVL.

The J gene is TRBJ1-5, the V gene TRBV7-2; TRBD1 is a possible D gene (5 bases). This CDR3 is 12 amino acids long. CDR1 is SGHTA and CDR2 is FQGNSA in the germline V gene. V lost 5 bases and J 7 bases, leaving 9 bases between the germline ends. The CDR3 coding sequence is TGTGCCAGCAGCGACACAGGACAGCCCCAGCATTTT. This codes for CASSDTGQPQHF. The whole variable domain, remainder taken from reference TRBV7-2 and TRBJ1-5, is GAGVSQSPSNKVTEKGKDVELRCDPISGHTALYWYRQSLGQGLEFLIYFQGNSAPDKSGLPSDRFSAERTGGSVSTLTIQRTQQEDSAVYLCASSDTGQPQHFGDGTRLSIL.

V usage is TRBV5-1 and J usage is TRBJ2-7; a possible D gene is TRBD1 (6 bases). V gave up 0 bases and J gave up 2 bases, with 9 bases separating them. Germline values: CDR1 SGHRS, CDR2 YFSETQ. This CDR3 comprises 14 residues. This CDR3 is CASSLEGQTYEQYF. The CDR3 coding sequence is TGCGCCAGCAGCTTGGAAGGACAGACCTACGAGCAGTACTTC.

The CDR3: CASSSRARSPYEQYF. CDR3 coding DNA: TGTGCCAGCAGCTCAAGGGCCAGGTCCCCCTACGAGCAGTACTTC. V usage is TRBV5-5 and J usage is TRBJ2-7; D is undetermined. The CDR3 contains 15 residues. Trimming removed 3 bases at V and 2 bases at J, with 15 bases between. Germline V gives CDR1 SGHKS, CDR2 YYEKEE (reference sequence). The full variable domain, with the rest looked up from reference TRBV5-5 and TRBJ2-7, is DAGVTQSPTHLIKTRGQQVTLRCSPISGHKSVSWYQQVLGQGPQFIFQYYEKEERGRGNFPDRFSARQFPNYSSELNVNALLLGDSALYLCASSSRARSPYEQYFGPGTRLTVT.

This chain connects TRBV4-3 to TRBJ2-4; the D is unclear. The length of the CDR3 is 14 residues. Germline V gene data show CDR1 as LGHNA and CDR2 as YSLEER. Trimming took off 1 base at V and 2 bases at J, with 6 bases between the two ends. The CDR3 DNA reads TGCGCCAGCAGCCAAGCGCACACCAAAAACATTCAGTACTTC. Encoded protein: CASSQAHTKNIQYF.

This sequence joins TRBV20-1 and TRBJ2-6; D is tentatively TRBD1 or TRBD2 (5 bases each). Trimming cost V 6 bases and J 0 bases, with 12 bases left between them. The CDR3 is made up of 15 amino acids. Looked up from germline, CDR1 is DFQATT and CDR2 is SNEGSKA (reference sequence). CDR3 amino acids: CSAGPGRSGANVLTF. The CDR3 nucleotides read TGCAGTGCCGGCCCGGGGCGCTCTGGGGCCAACGTCCTGACTTTC.

V and J are TRBV5-1 and TRBJ2-3; a possible D gene is TRBD2 (6 bases). This CDR3 has 14 amino acids. Germline loops: CDR1 SGHRS, CDR2 YFSETQ. The germline V and J ends were trimmed by 7 bases and 6 bases, with 18 bases remaining between them. CDR3 sequence: CASRTNGGGDTQYF. As DNA, the CDR3 is TGCGCCAGCCGAACAAACGGGGGAGGTGATACGCAGTATTTT.

This clonotype was observed a few times. The chain has TRBV27 and TRBJ1-2; D remains unclear. Germline V CDR1 and CDR2: MNHEY, SMNVEV (reference sequence). V gave up 2 bases and J gave up 7 bases, with 11 bases separating them. The length of the CDR3 is 13 residues. The chain's CDR3 is CASSLRAGGGYTF. DNA for the CDR3: TGTGCCAGCAGTTTACGGGCAGGTGGTGGCTACACCTTC.

The V gene is TRBV7-9, the J gene TRBJ1-2; 7 bases line up with TRBD1. Looked up from germline, CDR1 is SEHNR and CDR2 is FQNEAQ (reference sequence). CDR3 length: 14 amino acids. Losses at the gene ends were 6 bases for V and 6 bases for J; bases not matched to a gene: 10. CDR3: CASSASGGADGYTF. The CDR3 DNA follows: TGTGCCAGCAGTGCTTCAGGGGGGGCCGATGGCTACACCTTC.

The chain couples TRBV14 to TRBJ2-3; no reliable D call. This CDR3 region has 14 residues. The V gene's germline CDR1 is SGHDN and CDR2 FVKESK. V was trimmed by 4 bases and J by 7 bases, leaving 15 bases between them. This CDR3 reads CASSPASRLYTQYF. CDR3 DNA: TGTGCCAGCAGCCCCGCGTCGCGTCTTTATACGCAGTATTTT.

This rearrangement joins TRBV30 to TRBJ2-7; D might be TRBD1 or TRBD2, each matching 5 bases. CDR1 GTSNPN and CDR2 SVGIG come from the germline V gene (reference sequence). The CDR3 totals 13 residues. The CDR3 DNA sequence: TGTGCTCACCGGGGCAGGAGCTCCTACGAGCAGTACTTC. Its protein product is CAHRGRSSYEQYF.

This clonotype was detected only a few times. The chain carries TRBV28 and TRBJ2-7, with D hard to call. The CDR3 has 13 residues. V lost 8 bases, J lost 2 bases, and 13 bases lay in between. Germline V gene data show CDR1 as MDHEN and CDR2 as SYDVKM. The CDR3 is CASHRDGAYEQYF. Written as DNA, the CDR3 is TGTGCCAGCCATCGCGACGGAGCCTACGAGCAGTACTTC.

The gene calls are TRBV5-1 and TRBJ1-1; a possible D gene is TRBD1 (5 bases). The CDR3 covers 19 residues. Germline-derived CDR1 and CDR2 are SGHRS and YFSETQ. Trimming took 4 bases from V and 0 from J, leaving 25 bases between them. The DNA of the CDR3 is TGCGCCAGCAGCCAGTTGTTACCGGGGGAGGCGACTTTGAACACTGAAGCTTTCTTT. This gives the protein CASSQLLPGEATLNTEAFF.

In regard to this clonotype: The junction shows a germline mismatch at one end, possibly a read error. The CDR3: CVSSLGDSTYEQYF. The CDR3 DNA is TGCGTCAGCAGCTTGGGGGACAGCACCTACGAGCAGTACTTC. This rearrangement joins TRBV5-1 to TRBJ2-7; TRBD1 matches 7 bases. The germline gives CDR1 SGHRS, CDR2 YFSETQ. The CDR3 spans 14 residues.

This clonotype came up a few times. The CDR3 region has the DNA TGTGCCAGCAGTCCCGGACTAGCGGGAGGGCTTCAAGAGACCCAGTACTTC. It yields the protein CASSPGLAGGLQETQYF. The chain couples TRBV28 to TRBJ2-5, with 15 bases matching TRBD2. The CDR3 runs to 17 residues. J lost 2 bases, V lost 5 bases, and 6 bases had no gene match. The germline CDR1 and CDR2 sequences are MDHEN and SYDVKM.

This clonotype was detected only a few times. The gene calls are TRBV13 and TRBJ2-1, with 12 bases that match TRBD2. Germline V CDR1 and CDR2: PRHDT, FYEKMQ (reference sequence). The ends lost 5 bases at V and 7 bases at J; junction bases unmatched: 9. The CDR3 has 16 amino acids. This CDR3 reads CASSPPSGRALNEQFF. The CDR3 DNA reads TGTGCCAGCAGCCCTCCTAGCGGGAGGGCCTTAAATGAGCAGTTCTTC.

The chain combines TRBV10-1 with TRBJ2-3; no clear D gene. Germline-derived CDR1 and CDR2 are WNHNN and SYGVQD (reference sequence). CDR3 size: 14 residues. Trimming took 4 bases from V and 4 from J, leaving 12 bases between them. The CDR3 DNA sequence: TGCGCCAGCAGTGGTGGCGCGGCTCCAGATACGCAGTATTTT. Its translation is CASSGGAAPDTQYF.

In its sample, this clonotype was seen once. This sequence joins TRBV5-1 and TRBJ2-5; D possibly uses TRBD1 or TRBD2 (5 bases each). The J call may be in error: the DNA end matches TRBJ2-7 better. The germline V gene encodes CDR1 SGHRS and CDR2 YFSETQ. The CDR3 is made up of 13 amino acids. The CDR3, as DNA: TGCGCCAGCAGCGGGGGACGGAACTACGAGCAGTACTTC. Its translation: CASSGGRNYEQYF.

The chain employs TRBV24-1 and TRBJ2-3; D ambiguous. The CDR3 covers 15 residues. Looked up from germline, CDR1 is KGHDR and CDR2 is SFDVKD. The V gene lost 3 bases and the J gene lost 1 base, with 10 bases spanning the gap. In DNA form, the CDR3 reads TGTGCCACCAGTGATCCCCGGGTAGGCACAGATACGCAGTATTTT. Translation: CATSDPRVGTDTQYF.

The chain has TRBV6-1 and TRBJ2-5; D may be TRBD1 or TRBD2 (5 bases each). From germline, CDR1 is MNHNS and CDR2 SASEGT. V lost 2 bases to trimming and J lost 0 bases, with 22 bases between them. There are 19 residues in the CDR3. The chain's CDR3 is CASSEKGPGSWGYQETQYF. In nucleotides, the CDR3 is TGTGCCAGCAGTGAAAAGGGCCCTGGGAGCTGGGGGTACCAAGAGACCCAGTACTTC.

J is TRBJ2-2 and V is TRBV29-1; D gene unclear. The germline V gene has CDR1 SQVTM and CDR2 ANQGSEA. Trimming removed 4 bases at V and 7 bases at J, with 10 bases between. CDR3 size: 12 residues. The CDR3 reads CSVVWENGELFF. CDR3 in DNA: TGCAGCGTTGTGTGGGAAAACGGGGAGCTGTTTTTT.

This clonotype came up a few times. Sequence at one end of the junction differs from germline and may be a read error. The rearrangement links TRBV20-1 to TRBJ2-3; TRBD2 aligns across 9 bases. Germline V lookup: CDR1 DFQATT, CDR2 SNEGSKA (reference sequence). This CDR3 contains 15 residues. The CDR3 spells CSAGDAGGPKDTQYF. In DNA, the CDR3 is TGCAGTGCTGGAGATGCGGGGGGGCCGAAAGATACGCAGTATTTT.

V usage is TRBV20-1 and J usage is TRBJ2-4; no firm D call. This CDR3 is built from 13 residues. Germline V gene data show CDR1 as DFQATT and CDR2 as SNEGSKA (reference sequence). Trimming left V 6 bases short and J 0 bases short, with 9 bases between. The CDR3 loop is CSARTVAKNIQYF. CDR3 bases: TGCAGTGCCAGGACGGTAGCCAAAAACATTCAGTACTTC.

The chain uses TRBV20-1 and TRBJ2-7; D is uncertain. Germline V gene data show CDR1 as DFQATT and CDR2 as SNEGSKA (reference sequence). The V gene lost 2 bases and the J gene lost 0 bases, with 8 bases spanning the gap. There are 13 residues in the CDR3. The CDR3 coding sequence is TGCAGTGCTAGACAGACAAGCTCCTACGAGCAGTACTTC. Its protein product is CSARQTSSYEQYF.

This clonotype has a handful of counts. V gene TRBV28 combines with J gene TRBJ2-7; D not resolved. The CDR3 consists of 14 residues. In germline, CDR1 is MDHEN, CDR2 SYDVKM. V lost 5 bases, J lost 0 bases, and 11 bases lay in between. CDR3 in DNA: TGTGCCAGCAGTCAAACACAGACCTCCTACGAGCAGTACTTC. It yields the protein CASSQTQTSYEQYF. Filled out from reference TRBV28 and TRBJ2-7, the complete variable domain reads DVKVTQSSRYLVKRTGEKVFLECVQDMDHENMFWYRQDPGLGLRLIYFSYDVKMKEKGDIPEGYSVSREKKERFSLILESASTNQTSMYLCASSQTQTSYEQYFGPGTRLTVT.